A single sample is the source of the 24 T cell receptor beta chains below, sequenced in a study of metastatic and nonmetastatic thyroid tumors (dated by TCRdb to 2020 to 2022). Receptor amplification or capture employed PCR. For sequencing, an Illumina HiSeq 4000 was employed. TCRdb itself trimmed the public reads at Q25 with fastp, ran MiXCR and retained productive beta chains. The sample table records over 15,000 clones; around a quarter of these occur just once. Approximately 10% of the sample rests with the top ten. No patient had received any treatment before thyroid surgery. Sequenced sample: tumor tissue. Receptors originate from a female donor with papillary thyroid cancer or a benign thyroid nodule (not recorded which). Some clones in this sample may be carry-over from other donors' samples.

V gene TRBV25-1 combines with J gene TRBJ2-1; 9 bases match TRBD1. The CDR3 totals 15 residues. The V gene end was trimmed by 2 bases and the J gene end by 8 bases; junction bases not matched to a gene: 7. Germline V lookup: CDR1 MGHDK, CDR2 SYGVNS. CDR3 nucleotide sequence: TGTGCCAGCAGTGAACGGACAGGGGTCGGTGATGAGCAGTTCTTC. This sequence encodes CASSERTGVGDEQFF.

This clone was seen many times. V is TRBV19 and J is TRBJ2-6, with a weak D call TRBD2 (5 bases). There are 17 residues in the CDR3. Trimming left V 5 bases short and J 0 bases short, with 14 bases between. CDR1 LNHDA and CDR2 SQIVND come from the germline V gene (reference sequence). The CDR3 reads CASSSRRPSSGANVLTF. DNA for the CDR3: TGTGCCAGTAGTTCAAGGAGGCCGAGCTCTGGGGCCAACGTCCTGACTTTC.

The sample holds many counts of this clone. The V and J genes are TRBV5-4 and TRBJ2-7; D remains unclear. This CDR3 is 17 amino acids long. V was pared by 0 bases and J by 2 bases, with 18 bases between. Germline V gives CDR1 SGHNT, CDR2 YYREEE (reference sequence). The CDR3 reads CASSLGLGEQLPYEQYF. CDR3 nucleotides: TGTGCCAGCAGCTTGGGGTTAGGTGAACAGCTACCCTACGAGCAGTACTTC.

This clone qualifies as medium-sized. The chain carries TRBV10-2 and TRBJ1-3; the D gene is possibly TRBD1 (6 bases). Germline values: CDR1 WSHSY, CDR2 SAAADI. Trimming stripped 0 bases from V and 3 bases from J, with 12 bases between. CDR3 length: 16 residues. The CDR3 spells CASSESGGAVGNTIYF. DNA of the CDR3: TGCGCCAGCAGTGAGTCGGGGGGCGCGGTTGGAAACACCATATATTTT.

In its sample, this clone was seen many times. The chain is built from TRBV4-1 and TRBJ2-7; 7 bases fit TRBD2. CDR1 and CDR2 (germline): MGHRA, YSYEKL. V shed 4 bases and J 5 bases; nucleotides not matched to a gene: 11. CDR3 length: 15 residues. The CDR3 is CASSPFAGVENEQYF. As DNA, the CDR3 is TGCGCCAGCAGCCCCTTTGCGGGAGTAGAGAACGAGCAGTACTTC.

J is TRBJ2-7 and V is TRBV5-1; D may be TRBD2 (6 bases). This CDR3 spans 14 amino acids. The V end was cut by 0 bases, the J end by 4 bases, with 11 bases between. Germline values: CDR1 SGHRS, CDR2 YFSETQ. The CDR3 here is CASSLDPSEYEQYF. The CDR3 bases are TGCGCCAGCAGCTTGGACCCTAGCGAGTACGAGCAGTACTTC. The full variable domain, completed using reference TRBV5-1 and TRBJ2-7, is KAGVTQTPRYLIKTRGQQVTLSCSPISGHRSVSWYQQTPGQGLQFLFEYFSETQRNKGNFPGRFSGRQFSNSRSEMNVSTLELGDSALYLCASSLDPSEYEQYFGPGTRLTVT.

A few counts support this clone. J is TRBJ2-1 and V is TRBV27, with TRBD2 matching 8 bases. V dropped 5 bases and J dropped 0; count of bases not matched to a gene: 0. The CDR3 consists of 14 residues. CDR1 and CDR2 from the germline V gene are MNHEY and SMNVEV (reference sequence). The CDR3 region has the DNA TGTGCCAGCAGTAGCGGGAGCTCCTACAATGAGCAGTTCTTC. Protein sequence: CASSSGSSYNEQFF.

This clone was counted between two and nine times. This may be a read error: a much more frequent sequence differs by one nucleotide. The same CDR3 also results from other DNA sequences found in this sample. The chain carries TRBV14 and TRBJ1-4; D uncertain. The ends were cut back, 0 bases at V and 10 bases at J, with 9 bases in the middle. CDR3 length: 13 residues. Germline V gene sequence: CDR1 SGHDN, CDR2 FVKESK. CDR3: CASSQDGGRKLFF. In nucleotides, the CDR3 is TGTGCCAGCAGCCAAGACGGAGGAAGAAAACTGTTTTTT.

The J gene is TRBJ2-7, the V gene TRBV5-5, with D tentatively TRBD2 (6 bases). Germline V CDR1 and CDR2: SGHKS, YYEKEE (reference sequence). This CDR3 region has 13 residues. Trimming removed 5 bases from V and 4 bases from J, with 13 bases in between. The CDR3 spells CASRASDPYEQYF. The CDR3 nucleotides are TGTGCCAGCAGAGCTAGCGACCCGTACGAGCAGTACTTC. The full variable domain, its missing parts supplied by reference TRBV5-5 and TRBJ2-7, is DAGVTQSPTHLIKTRGQQVTLRCSPISGHKSVSWYQQVLGQGPQFIFQYYEKEERGRGNFPDRFSARQFPNYSSELNVNALLLGDSALYLCASRASDPYEQYFGPGTRLTVT.

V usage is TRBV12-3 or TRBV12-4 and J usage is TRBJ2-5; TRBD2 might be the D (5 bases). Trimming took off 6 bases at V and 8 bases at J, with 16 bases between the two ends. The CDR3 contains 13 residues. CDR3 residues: CASRELATDTQYF. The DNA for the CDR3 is TGTGCCAGCAGAGAGCTAGCTACGGATACCCAGTACTTC.

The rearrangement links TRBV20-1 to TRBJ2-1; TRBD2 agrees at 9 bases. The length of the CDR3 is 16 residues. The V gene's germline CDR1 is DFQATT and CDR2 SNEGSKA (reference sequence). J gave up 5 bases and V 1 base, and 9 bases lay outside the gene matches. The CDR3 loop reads CSARGGGRAKNNEQFF. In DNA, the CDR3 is TGCAGTGCTAGAGGAGGCGGGAGGGCCAAAAACAATGAGCAGTTCTTC.

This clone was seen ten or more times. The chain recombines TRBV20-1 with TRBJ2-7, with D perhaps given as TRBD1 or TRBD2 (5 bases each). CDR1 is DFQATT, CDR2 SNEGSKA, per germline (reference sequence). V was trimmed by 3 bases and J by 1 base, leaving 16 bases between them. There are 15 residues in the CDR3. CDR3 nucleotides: TGCAGTGCTAGGGCCTCCCGGGGCGTATCCTACGAGCAGTACTTC. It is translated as CSARASRGVSYEQYF.

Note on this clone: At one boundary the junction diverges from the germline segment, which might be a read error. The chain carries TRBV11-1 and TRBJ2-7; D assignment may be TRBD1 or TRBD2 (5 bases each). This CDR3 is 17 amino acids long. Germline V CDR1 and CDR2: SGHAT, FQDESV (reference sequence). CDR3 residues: CASSLAWGLRPTYDQYF. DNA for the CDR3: TGTGCCAGCAGCTTAGCTTGGGGGTTGAGACCTACCTACGATCAGTACTTC.

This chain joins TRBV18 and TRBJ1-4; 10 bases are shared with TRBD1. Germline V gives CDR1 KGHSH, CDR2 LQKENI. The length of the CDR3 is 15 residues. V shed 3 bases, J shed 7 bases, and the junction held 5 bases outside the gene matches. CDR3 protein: CASSPDRGQTEKLFF. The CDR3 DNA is TGTGCCAGCTCACCCGACAGGGGGCAGACTGAAAAACTGTTTTTT.

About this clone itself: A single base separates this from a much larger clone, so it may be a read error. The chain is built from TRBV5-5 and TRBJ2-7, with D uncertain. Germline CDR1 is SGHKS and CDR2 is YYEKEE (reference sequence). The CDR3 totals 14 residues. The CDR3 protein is CVSSFFLGSSEQYF. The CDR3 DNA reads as TGTGTCAGCAGCTTCTTCCTAGGAAGCTCCGAGCAGTACTTC.

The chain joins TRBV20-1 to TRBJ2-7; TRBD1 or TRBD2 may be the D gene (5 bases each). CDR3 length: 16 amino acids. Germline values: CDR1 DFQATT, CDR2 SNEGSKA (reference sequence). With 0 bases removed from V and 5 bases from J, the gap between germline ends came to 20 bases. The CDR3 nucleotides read TGCAGTGCTAGAGATCAAGAGGGGCGCTATATAAACGAGCAGTACTTC. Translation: CSARDQEGRYINEQYF.

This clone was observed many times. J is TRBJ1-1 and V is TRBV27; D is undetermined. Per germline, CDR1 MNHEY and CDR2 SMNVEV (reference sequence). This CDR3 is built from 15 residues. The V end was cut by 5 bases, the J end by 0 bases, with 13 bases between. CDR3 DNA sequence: TGTGCCAGCAGTCCAAACGGGATGATGAACACTGAAGCTTTCTTT. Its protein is CASSPNGMMNTEAFF.

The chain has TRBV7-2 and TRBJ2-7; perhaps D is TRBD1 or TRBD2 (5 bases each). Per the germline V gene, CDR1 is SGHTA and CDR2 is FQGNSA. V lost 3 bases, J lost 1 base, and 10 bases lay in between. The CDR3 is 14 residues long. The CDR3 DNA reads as TGTGCCAGCAGCTTGGGACGGCAATCCTACGAGCAGTACTTC. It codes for CASSLGRQSYEQYF. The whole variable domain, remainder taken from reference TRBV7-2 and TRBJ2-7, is GAGVSQSPSNKVTEKGKDVELRCDPISGHTALYWYRQSLGQGLEFLIYFQGNSAPDKSGLPSDRFSAERTGGSVSTLTIQRTQQEDSAVYLCASSLGRQSYEQYFGPGTRLTVT.

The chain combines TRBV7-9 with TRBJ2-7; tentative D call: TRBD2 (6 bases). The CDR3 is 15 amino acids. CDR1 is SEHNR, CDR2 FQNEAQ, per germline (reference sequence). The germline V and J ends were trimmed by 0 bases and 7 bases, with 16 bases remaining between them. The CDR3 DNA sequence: TGTGCCAGCAGCTTAGCGCTCGAGGGAGGTGGGGAGCAGTACTTC. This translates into CASSLALEGGGEQYF.

The CDR3 coding sequence is TGCGCCAGCAAGGAAGCGGACACTGAAGCTTTCTTT. Translation: CASKEADTEAFF. The rearrangement joins TRBV5-1 to TRBJ1-1; no definite D call. CDR1 and CDR2 from the germline V gene are SGHRS and YFSETQ. The ends were cut back, 6 bases at V and 3 bases at J, with 9 bases in the middle. The CDR3 has 12 amino acids.

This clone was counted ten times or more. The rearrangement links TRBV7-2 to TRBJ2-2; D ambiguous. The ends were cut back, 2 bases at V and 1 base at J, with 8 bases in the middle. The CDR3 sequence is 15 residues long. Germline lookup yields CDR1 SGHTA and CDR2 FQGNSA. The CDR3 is CASSLLTLNTGELFF. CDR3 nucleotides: TGTGCCAGCAGCTTATTGACTCTGAACACCGGGGAGCTGTTTTTT. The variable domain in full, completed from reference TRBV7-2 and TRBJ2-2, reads GAGVSQSPSNKVTEKGKDVELRCDPISGHTALYWYRQSLGQGLEFLIYFQGNSAPDKSGLPSDRFSAERTGGSVSTLTIQRTQQEDSAVYLCASSLLTLNTGELFFGEGSRLTVL.

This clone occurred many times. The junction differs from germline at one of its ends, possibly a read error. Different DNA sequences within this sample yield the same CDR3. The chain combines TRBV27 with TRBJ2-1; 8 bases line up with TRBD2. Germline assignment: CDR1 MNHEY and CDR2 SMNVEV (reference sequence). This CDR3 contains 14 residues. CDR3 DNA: TGCGCCAGCGAGACCAGCGGGAGCAGCAATGAGCAGTTCTTC. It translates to CASETSGSSNEQFF.

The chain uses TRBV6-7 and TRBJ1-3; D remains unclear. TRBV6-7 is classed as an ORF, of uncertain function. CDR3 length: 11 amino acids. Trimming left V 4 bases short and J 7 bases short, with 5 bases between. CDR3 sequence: CASSWLNTIYF. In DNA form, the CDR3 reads TGTGCCAGCAGTTGGCTCAACACCATATATTTT.

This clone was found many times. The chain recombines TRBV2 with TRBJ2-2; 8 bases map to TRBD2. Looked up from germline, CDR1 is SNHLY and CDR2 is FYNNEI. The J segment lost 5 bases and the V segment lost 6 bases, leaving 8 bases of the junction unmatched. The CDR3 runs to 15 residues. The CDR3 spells CASRPGLGDTGELFF. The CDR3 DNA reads TGTGCCAGCAGGCCGGGACTAGGCGATACCGGGGAGCTGTTTTTT.